One and the same sample provided the 19 T cell receptor beta chains below, sequenced in a study of blood T cell repertoires in COVID-19. Data came from immunoSEQ multiplex PCR; TCRdb stores just in-frame clones and leaves some out. Here the sample spans about 140,000 clones, around 81% being singletons. The sequencing input was PBMCs or T cells enriched from blood (not recorded which). These receptors were obtained from a woman between 35 and 50 years old who had recovered from COVID-19.

The chain employs TRBV7-9 and TRBJ2-5, with 10 nucleotides matching TRBD2. Germline CDR1 is SEHNR and CDR2 is FQNEAQ (reference sequence). CDR3 length equals 16 residues. V lost 5 bases to trimming and J lost 0 bases; unmatched junction nucleotides: 6. The DNA of the CDR3 is TGTGCCAGCAGCCCTGGACTAGCGGAGTACCAAGAGACCCAGTACTTC. Translation gives CASSPGLAEYQETQYF.

The J gene is TRBJ1-4, the V gene TRBV10-3; D is possibly TRBD1 (5 bases). Trimming left V 6 bases short and J 0 bases short, with 8 bases between. The CDR3 extends over 14 amino acids. Germline CDR1 ENHRY, CDR2 SYGVKD. The CDR3 region is CAIRQDSTNEKLFF. For the CDR3, the DNA is TGTGCCATCAGACAGGATTCAACTAATGAAAAACTGTTTTTT.

The chain combines TRBV19 with TRBJ1-5; 11 bases line up with TRBD1. J was trimmed by 6 bases and V by 5 bases; bases with no gene match: 9. CDR1 and CDR2 (germline): LNHDA, SQIVND (reference sequence). This CDR3 region has 16 residues. The CDR3 protein is CASSLWTGGESQPQHF. In DNA form, the CDR3 reads TGTGCCAGTAGTCTTTGGACAGGGGGCGAGTCTCAGCCCCAGCATTTT.

The chain recombines TRBV9 with TRBJ2-5; D uncertain. The germline CDR1 and CDR2 sequences are SGDLS and YYNGEE. The CDR3 is 14 amino acids. Trimming stripped 3 bases from V and 2 bases from J, with 11 bases between. CDR3 sequence reads: CASSGSGIQETQYF. The CDR3 nucleotides read TGTGCCAGCAGCGGTTCAGGTATACAAGAGACCCAGTACTTC. The complete variable domain, with remaining parts taken from reference TRBV9 and TRBJ2-5, reads DSGVTQTPKHLITATGQRVTLRCSPRSGDLSVYWYQQSLDQGLQFLIQYYNGEERAKGNILERFSAQQFPDLHSELNLSSLELGDSALYFCASSGSGIQETQYFGPGTRLLVL.

The chain employs TRBV5-4 and TRBJ1-2; D is unclear. Trimming stripped 0 bases from V and 8 bases from J, with 5 bases between. Germline assignment: CDR1 SGHNT and CDR2 YYREEE (reference sequence). This CDR3 contains 11 residues. The chain's CDR3 is CASSLGQGYTF. The CDR3 DNA sequence: TGTGCCAGCAGCTTGGGTCAGGGCTACACCTTC.

The gene calls are TRBV3-1 (or the pseudogene TRBV3-2) and TRBJ2-3; 9 nucleotides align to TRBD2. V was clipped by 4 bases and J by 5 bases; unmatched bases: 10. The CDR3 is 16 residues long. Germline-derived CDR1 and CDR2 are LGHDT and YNNKEL (reference sequence). CDR3 in amino acids: CASSPTVAGGQDTQYF. CDR3 DNA sequence: TGTGCCAGCAGCCCCACCGTGGCGGGGGGGCAAGATACGCAGTATTTT.

This clone appeared many times. The chain employs TRBV30 and TRBJ1-4; D unresolved. Germline values: CDR1 GTSNPN, CDR2 SVGIG (reference sequence). The CDR3 is made up of 15 amino acids. V shed 1 base and J shed 5 bases, with 14 bases lying between them. CDR3 in DNA: TGTGCCTGGAGTGCAAAGGAAGACTCCAATGAAAAACTGTTTTTT. Residues: CAWSAKEDSNEKLFF.

This clone was seen once. CDR3 DNA sequence: TGTGCCAGCAGCCTGGGACAGACTAACTATGGCTACACCTTC. Translated: CASSLGQTNYGYTF. The V and J genes are TRBV11-2 and TRBJ1-2, with 7 bases aligning to TRBD1. Germline CDR1 and CDR2: SGHAT and FQNNGV. The CDR3 has 14 residues. The V segment lost 5 bases and the J segment 0 bases; nucleotides outside the gene matches: 3.

V and J are TRBV7-6 and TRBJ1-6; tentative D call: TRBD1 (6 bases). Germline CDR1 and CDR2: SGHVS and FNYEAQ. This CDR3 has 15 residues. Trimming removed 2 bases at V and 13 bases at J, with 18 bases between. The CDR3 sequence is CASSLTGGRLDPLHF. As DNA, the CDR3 is TGTGCCAGCAGCTTAACGGGGGGCCGGTTAGATCCCCTCCACTTT.

The chain has TRBV18 and TRBJ2-3, with 10 bases that match TRBD2. This CDR3 has 20 residues. J gave up 5 bases and V 3 bases, and 20 bases lay outside the gene matches. Germline V gene data show CDR1 as KGHSH and CDR2 as LQKENI. Written as DNA, the CDR3 is TGTGCCAGCTCACCCACTAGCGGGGTCAACCTCCTGGCTCCTAGAGATACGCAGTATTTT. Translated: CASSPTSGVNLLAPRDTQYF.

The genes are TRBV13 and TRBJ2-3; 7 bases align to TRBD1. The trim removed 6 bases at V and 9 bases at J, leaving 6 bases unmatched. CDR1 and CDR2 from the germline V gene are PRHDT and FYEKMQ (reference sequence). CDR3 length: 12 amino acids. The CDR3 DNA reads TGTGCCAGCAGTCCAGGGGGTAGCACGCAGTATTTT. As protein: CASSPGGSTQYF.

A few counts support this clone. This rearrangement joins TRBV4-1 to TRBJ1-3; D is undetermined. This CDR3 has 14 amino acids. Per germline, CDR1 MGHRA and CDR2 YSYEKL. V dropped 4 bases and J dropped 0 bases, with 7 bases sitting between them. CDR3 protein: CASSRSGSGNTIYF. The CDR3 bases are TGCGCCAGCAGCCGGTCGGGCTCTGGAAACACCATATATTTT.

The chain combines TRBV6-4 with TRBJ1-5, with 9 bases aligning to TRBD1. The germline V gene encodes CDR1 MRHNA and CDR2 SNTAGT. There are 16 residues in the CDR3. V gave up 6 bases and J gave up 0 bases; unmatched junction bases: 6. CDR3 loop: CASSGTGQNSNQPQHF. The CDR3 DNA reads as TGTGCCAGCAGCGGGACAGGGCAAAATAGCAATCAGCCCCAGCATTTT.

The chain joins TRBV19 to TRBJ2-7; the match to TRBD2 covers 8 bases. Germline values: CDR1 LNHDA, CDR2 SQIVND (reference sequence). The V gene end was trimmed by 1 base and the J gene end by 3 bases; junction bases not matched to a gene: 2. This CDR3 is built from 14 residues. CDR3 region: CASSIVAGNYEQYF. CDR3 nucleotide sequence: TGTGCCAGTAGTATAGTAGCGGGAAACTACGAGCAGTACTTC.

The V and J genes are TRBV28 and TRBJ2-1; 8 positions match TRBD2. The germline gives CDR1 MDHEN, CDR2 SYDVKM. Unmatched junction bases numbered 10, after V lost 6 bases and J lost 6 bases. CDR3 length: 15 amino acids. CDR3 nucleotide sequence: TGTGCCAGCAGACGTCTAGCGGGCGGAAGCAATGAGCAGTTCTTC. Translation gives CASRRLAGGSNEQFF.

The V gene is TRBV13, the J gene TRBJ1-1, with a tentative D call TRBD1 (6 bases). CDR1 PRHDT and CDR2 FYEKMQ come from the germline V gene (reference sequence). This CDR3 contains 13 residues. Trimming removed 7 bases at V and 3 bases at J, with 12 bases between. As DNA, the CDR3 is TGTGCCAGCACCCGAGGGGGGGACACTGAAGCTTTCTTT. This encodes CASTRGGDTEAFF.

J is TRBJ2-7 and V is TRBV4-2; D unresolved. The germline V gene has CDR1 LGHNA and CDR2 YNFKEQ. CDR3 length: 13 residues. V was clipped by 1 base and J by 3 bases, with 7 bases between them. CDR3 in amino acids: CASSQVPRYEQYF. The DNA of the CDR3 is TGTGCCAGCAGCCAAGTTCCGCGCTACGAGCAGTACTTC.

The chain is built from TRBV5-1 and TRBJ1-6; the D is unclear. V was pared by 0 bases and J by 7 bases, with 5 bases between. The CDR3 sequence is 13 residues long. Germline lookup yields CDR1 SGHRS and CDR2 YFSETQ. The CDR3 sequence: CASSLGGNSPLHF. The DNA of the CDR3 is TGCGCCAGCAGCTTGGGAGGGAATTCACCCCTCCACTTT.

The chain uses TRBV19 and TRBJ2-5; tentative D call: TRBD1 (6 bases). The ends were cut back, 4 bases at V and 2 bases at J, with 14 bases in the middle. The length of the CDR3 is 15 residues. Germline CDR1 is LNHDA and CDR2 is SQIVND (reference sequence). CDR3 in DNA: TGTGCCAGTAGTAAGGGACAAGCCCGTCAAGAGACCCAGTACTTC. It translates to CASSKGQARQETQYF.